The sequence of this T cell receptor beta chain was determined in a study of T cell responses to AZD1222 COVID-19 vaccine. V was clipped by 2 bases and J by 0 bases, with 11 bases between them. Per germline, CDR1 MNHEY and CDR2 SVGAGI. CDR3 length: 15 amino acids. General study findings and limits: Just a handful of AZD1222 recipients were seropositive at baseline.

Assay used: immunoSEQ multiplex PCR; TCRdb lists only in-frame clones, some missing. The sample has some 74,000 clones, nearly 90% seen once. This clone was recorded a few times. Its antigen is unidentified. This receptor was identified in an adult who received the AZD1222 COVID-19 vaccine. The sequencing here drew on peripheral blood, taken 28 days after the second AZD1222 dose. This chain links TRBV6-5 with TRBJ2-7; tentatively, D is TRBD2 (5 bases). The CDR3 loop is CASSYTEGFSYEQYF. DNA of the CDR3: TGTGCCAGCAGTTACACCGAGGGATTCTCCTACGAGCAGTACTTC.